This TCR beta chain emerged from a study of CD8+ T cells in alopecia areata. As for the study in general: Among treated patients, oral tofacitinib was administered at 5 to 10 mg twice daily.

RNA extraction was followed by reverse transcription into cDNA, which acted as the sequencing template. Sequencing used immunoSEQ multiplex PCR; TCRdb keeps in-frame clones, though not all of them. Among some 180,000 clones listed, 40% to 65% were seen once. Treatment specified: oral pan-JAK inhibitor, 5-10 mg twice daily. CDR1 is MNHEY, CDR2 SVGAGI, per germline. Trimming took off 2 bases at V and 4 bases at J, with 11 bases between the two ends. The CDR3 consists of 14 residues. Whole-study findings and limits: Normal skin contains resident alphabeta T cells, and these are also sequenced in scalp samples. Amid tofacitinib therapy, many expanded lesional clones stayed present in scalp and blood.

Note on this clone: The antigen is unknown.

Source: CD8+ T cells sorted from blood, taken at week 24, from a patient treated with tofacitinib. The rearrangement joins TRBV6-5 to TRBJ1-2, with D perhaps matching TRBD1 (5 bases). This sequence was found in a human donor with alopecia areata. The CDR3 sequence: CASSYGSGGYGYTF. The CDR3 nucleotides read TGTGCCAGCAGTTACGGCTCGGGGGGCTATGGCTACACCTTC.